This T cell receptor (beta chain) was obtained from a study of cytomegalovirus exposure and HLA in healthy donors. Primers for the PCR totalled 60 Vbeta and 13 Jbeta. Assay used: immunoSEQ multiplex PCR; TCRdb lists only in-frame clones, some missing. The data contain roughly 150,000 clones, more than 60% of them singletons. CDR1 MDHEN and CDR2 SYDVKM come from the germline V gene. The CDR3 is 15 amino acids. With 6 bases clipped from V and 3 bases from J, the junction kept 4 bases outside the gene matches. Sequenced sample: PBMCs. The clonotype comes from a man aged 18 to 35 in good health and CMV-seropositive. The chain employs TRBV28 and TRBJ2-1, with 11 bases aligning to TRBD2. This chain's CDR3 is CASRRGTSGYNEQFF. Written as DNA, the CDR3 is TGTGCCAGCAGACGAGGGACTAGCGGCTACAATGAGCAGTTCTTC. The full variable domain, rest sourced from reference TRBV28 and TRBJ2-1, is DVKVTQSSRYLVKRTGEKVFLECVQDMDHENMFWYRQDPGLGLRLIYFSYDVKMKEKGDIPEGYSVSREKKERFSLILESASTNQTSMYLCASRRGTSGYNEQFFGPGTRLTVL.